Listed below are T cell receptor beta chains from one sample, sequenced in a study of T cells in Graves' hyperthyroidism and ophthalmopathy. A single record per CDR3 protein comes from TCRdb applying MiXCR to the multiplex PCR reads. This sample has approximately 410,000 distinct CDR3 sequences, with about 15% found just once. Sequencing input: blood. The source of these receptors is a man between 18 and 29 years old with Graves' ophthalmopathy. The CDR3 runs from the conserved cysteine through the conserved F or W. D genes are given only for firm matches. Size tells how often a clone was seen (once, few, many) or the class of an expanded clone, and some rows leave it out.

j_gene	v_gene	d_gene	abundance	CDR3aa	CDR3nt
TRBJ1-3	TRBV2	NA	many	CASTRGESDTIYF	TGTGCCAGCACGAGGGGAGAGTCAGACACCATATATTTT
TRBJ2-7	TRBV5-1	NA	few	CTSSLSLTAYEQYF	TGCACCAGCAGCTTGAGTTTGACGGCTTACGAGCAGTACTTC
TRBJ2-7	TRBV7-2	TRBD2	few	CASSLEGWASGDPEGYEQYF	TGTGCCAGCAGCTTAGAGGGCTGGGCTAGCGGGGACCCTGAGGGCTACGAGCAGTACTTC
TRBJ1-2	TRBV6-2/TRBV6-3	NA	many	CASSSPDRTYGYTF	TGTGCCAGCAGTTCCCCTGACAGAACCTATGGCTACACCTTC
TRBJ1-1	TRBV15	NA	many	CATGSRFLLRRTEAFF	TGTGCCACGGGGTCGAGGTTTTTGCTTCGTCGGACTGAAGCTTTCTTT
TRBJ2-1	TRBV18	NA	many	CASSPGTGKDEQFF	TGTGCCAGCTCACCTGGAACAGGGAAGGATGAGCAGTTCTTC
TRBJ2-5	TRBV2	NA	NA	CASSDLGERETQYF	TGTGCCAGCAGTGACCTTGGGGAGAGAGAGACCCAGTACTTC
TRBJ2-5	TRBV6-1	TRBD1	many	CASSAQGAGEETQYF	TGTGCCAGCAGTGCACAGGGGGCTGGGGAGGAGACCCAGTACTTC
TRBJ2-7	TRBV9	NA	few	CASSEASHIADEQYF	TGTGCCAGCAGCGAAGCATCCCATATAGCCGACGAGCAGTACTTC
TRBJ2-5	TRBV7-8	TRBD2	many	CASSTRGLGLAAQETQYF	TGTGCCAGCAGCACAAGGGGGCTTGGACTAGCGGCTCAGGAGACCCAGTACTTC
TRBJ1-4	TRBV7-2	NA	few	CASSLGTARGVEKLFF	TGTGCCAGCAGCTTAGGAACGGCCCGGGGGGTCGAAAAACTGTTTTTT
TRBJ1-2	TRBV27	NA	NA	CASSLGAGNYGYTF	TGTGCCAGCAGTTTGGGGGCAGGGAACTATGGCTACACCTTC
TRBJ2-7	TRBV5-1	TRBD1	many	CASTWDRGEQYF	TGCGCCAGCACCTGGGACAGGGGCGAGCAGTACTTC
TRBJ2-1	TRBV7-8	NA	many	CASSGDLSSYNEQFF	TGTGCCAGCAGCGGGGATCTCAGCTCCTACAATGAGCAGTTCTTC
TRBJ2-4	TRBV2	NA	many	CASSERLAKNIQYF	TGTGCCAGCAGTGAGCGGTTAGCCAAAAACATTCAGTACTTC
TRBJ2-5	TRBV9	TRBD1	NA	CASSVEGQRETQYF	TGTGCCAGCAGCGTAGAGGGACAGAGAGAGACCCAGTACTTC
TRBJ2-5	TRBV28	TRBD2	many	CASSSSPSGSLGETQYF	TGTGCCAGCAGTTCAAGCCCTAGCGGGAGTTTGGGAGAGACCCAGTACTTC
TRBJ2-7	TRBV15	NA	many	CATGMGNSYEQYF	TGTGCCACCGGGATGGGGAACTCCTACGAGCAGTACTTC
TRBJ2-6	TRBV12-3/TRBV12-4	TRBD1	many	CASSSLRTGGQGANVLTF	TGTGCCAGCAGTTCCTTAAGGACAGGGGGGCAGGGGGCCAACGTCCTGACTTTC
TRBJ1-2	TRBV19	NA	NA	CASSIRRDCGYTF	TGTGCCAGTAGTATTCGGCGGGACTGTGGCTACACCTTC
TRBJ1-1	TRBV11-2	TRBD1	many	CASSLTGGPDTEAFF	TGTGCCAGCAGCTTAACAGGGGGACCGGACACTGAAGCTTTCTTT
TRBJ2-3	TRBV3-1	NA	many	CASSQGGPTQYF	TGTGCCAGCAGCCAGGGTGGGCCTACGCAGTATTTT
TRBJ2-1	TRBV18	NA	many	CASSLRYNEQFF	TGTGCCAGCAGCTTAAGGTACAATGAGCAGTTCTTC